Each of the 29 T cell receptor beta chains below was sequenced from the same sample in a study of cytomegalovirus exposure and HLA in healthy donors. PCR employed 60 Vbeta and 13 Jbeta primers. Measured with immunoSEQ multiplex PCR; TCRdb has only the in-frame clones, and not every one. This table holds roughly 160,000 clones, approximately 88% found once. The source material was PBMCs. Receptors originate from a man aged 30 to 39 in good health and CMV-seronegative.

The rearrangement links TRBV2 to TRBJ1-1; a possible D gene is TRBD1 (5 bases). The CDR3 contains 13 residues. Germline loops: CDR1 SNHLY, CDR2 FYNNEI. V was pared by 6 bases and J by 9 bases, with 17 bases between. The CDR3 region is CASSSGSGGKAFF. The CDR3 nucleotides are TGTGCCAGCAGCTCCGGGTCGGGGGGGAAAGCTTTCTTT.

The CDR3 DNA sequence: TGTGCCAGTAGGGAGGACAGGGCCGGAGAAGCTTTCTTT. It is translated as CASREDRAGEAFF. This chain joins TRBV19 and TRBJ1-1, with TRBD1 matching over 8 bases. The CDR3 is 13 amino acids. Germline V gene lookup returns CDR1 LNHDA and CDR2 SQIVND (reference sequence). With 6 bases clipped from V and 8 bases from J, the junction kept 8 bases outside the gene matches.

The chain combines TRBV5-8 with TRBJ1-2, with a tentative D call TRBD1 (5 bases). CDR3 size: 15 residues. Trimming shortened V by 4 bases and J by 4 bases, and 17 bases separated the two germline ends. The germline V gene has CDR1 SGHTS and CDR2 YDEGEE. This CDR3 is CASSDRGRDSYGYTF. For the CDR3, the DNA is TGTGCCAGCAGCGACAGAGGAAGGGATTCCTATGGCTACACCTTC. Full variable domain (remainder filled in from reference TRBV5-8 and TRBJ1-2): EAGVTQSPTHLIKTRGQQATLRCSPISGHTSVYWYQQALGLGLQFLLWYDEGEERNRGNFPPRFSGRQFPNYSSELNVNALELEDSALYLCASSDRGRDSYGYTFGSGTRLTVV.

This clone was counted a few times. The V call is TRBV11-3, the J call TRBJ2-5, with D perhaps matching TRBD1 (5 bases). From germline, CDR1 is SGHNT and CDR2 YENEEA. The CDR3 length is 14 residues. Trimming took 5 bases from V and 5 from J, leaving 15 bases between them. The DNA for the CDR3 is TGTGCCAGCAGCGTAGGCAGGGCAGGGGAGACCCAGTACTTC. Its translation: CASSVGRAGETQYF.

J is TRBJ1-1 and V is TRBV19; D perhaps matches TRBD1 (5 bases). Germline CDR1 and CDR2: LNHDA and SQIVND (reference sequence). The V end lost 3 bases, the J end lost 6 bases, and 8 bases lay between the germline ends. The CDR3 extends over 12 amino acids. CDR3: CASSIGRAEAFF. The CDR3 DNA sequence: TGTGCCAGTAGTATTGGCAGGGCTGAAGCTTTCTTT. Supplemented by reference TRBV19 and TRBJ1-1, the full variable domain reads DGGITQSPKYLFRKEGQNVTLSCEQNLNHDAMYWYRQDPGQGLRLIYYSQIVNDFQKGDIAEGYSVSREKKESFPLTVTSAQKNPTAFYLCASSIGRAEAFFGQGTRLTVV.

The chain links TRBV4-1 to TRBJ1-1; D remains unclear. The CDR3 covers 14 residues. Deletions cut 0 bases from V and 4 bases from J, with 9 bases between. Per the germline V gene, CDR1 is MGHRA and CDR2 is YSYEKL. CDR3 sequence reads: CASSQDRSITEAFF. In DNA, the CDR3 is TGCGCCAGCAGCCAAGATCGGAGCATCACTGAAGCTTTCTTT.

This clone was observed a few times. The rearrangement joins TRBV19 to TRBJ1-5, with TRBD1 as a possible D gene (5 bases). Trimming left V 0 bases short and J 3 bases short, with 12 bases between. This CDR3 is built from 16 residues. CDR1 and CDR2 (germline): LNHDA, SQIVND (reference sequence). The chain's CDR3 is CASSIDLGHFNQPQHF. The CDR3 nucleotides are TGTGCCAGTAGTATAGATCTCGGACACTTCAATCAGCCCCAGCATTTT.

The chain carries TRBV7-8 and TRBJ2-5, with TRBD1 as a possible D gene (6 bases). This CDR3 is 13 amino acids long. Germline V CDR1 and CDR2: SGHVS, FQNEAQ. Trimming left V 5 bases short and J 5 bases short, with 12 bases between. Here the CDR3 DNA reads TGTGCCAGCAGCGGAGACAGGAGGGAGACCCAGTACTTC. This translates into CASSGDRRETQYF.

Concerning this clone: An end of the junction differs from the germline gene, which may be a read error. The chain has TRBV7-7 and TRBJ2-7; weak D call: TRBD2 (7 bases). The CDR3 has 13 residues. CDR1 and CDR2 from the germline V gene are SSHAT and FNYEAQ (reference sequence). CDR3: CASSLGGGYEQYF. The DNA of the CDR3 is TGTGCTAGCAGCCTAGGGGGAGGGTACGAGCAGTACTTC. Using reference TRBV7-7 and TRBJ2-7 for the parts outside the CDR3, the full variable domain is GAGVSQSPRYKVTKRGQDVTLRCDPISSHATLYWYQQALGQGPEFLTYFNYEAQPDKSGLPSDRFSAERPEGSISTLTIQRTEQRDSAMYRCASSLGGGYEQYFGPGTRLTVT.

The chain couples TRBV5-1 to TRBJ1-1, with 9 positions matching TRBD1. CDR3 length: 13 amino acids. Germline loops: CDR1 SGHRS, CDR2 YFSETQ. V gave up 4 bases and J gave up 5 bases; unmatched junction bases: 3. The CDR3 reads CASSRQGVTEAFF. In DNA, the CDR3 is TGCGCCAGCAGCAGACAGGGGGTGACTGAAGCTTTCTTT.

V gene TRBV19 combines with J gene TRBJ1-5; 10 bases map to TRBD1. Germline V gene data show CDR1 as LNHDA and CDR2 as SQIVND (reference sequence). V lost 5 bases to trimming and J lost 4 bases; unmatched junction nucleotides: 11. This CDR3 is 17 amino acids long. The CDR3 DNA sequence: TGTGCCAGTAGTCCGCGGGACAGGGGAGCGGGAAATCAGCCCCAGCATTTT. It encodes CASSPRDRGAGNQPQHF.

In DNA form, the CDR3 reads TGTGCCAGCTCACCGAATAACGGAGTCTCTGGAAACACCATATATTTT. This gives the protein CASSPNNGVSGNTIYF. The chain recombines TRBV18 with TRBJ1-3, with D unresolved. The V end was cut by 3 bases, the J end by 0 bases, with 12 bases between. This CDR3 is built from 16 residues. The germline CDR1 and CDR2 sequences are KGHSH and LQKENI. The variable domain in full, completed from reference TRBV18 and TRBJ1-3, reads NAGVMQNPRHLVRRRGQEARLRCSPMKGHSHVYWYRQLPEEGLKFMVYLQKENIIDESGMPKERFSAEFPKEGPSILRIQQVVRGDSAAYFCASSPNNGVSGNTIYFGEGSWLTVV.

This chain connects TRBV7-2 to TRBJ2-1; a possible D gene is TRBD2 (5 bases). This CDR3 has 15 residues. Germline V lookup: CDR1 SGHTA, CDR2 FQGNSA. The V and J ends lost 1 base and 2 bases respectively, with 9 bases between them. The CDR3 region is CASSLVGVPYNEQFF. CDR3 in DNA: TGTGCCAGCAGCTTAGTGGGAGTCCCCTACAATGAGCAGTTCTTC.

The rearrangement uses TRBV7-3 and TRBJ2-7; TRBD2 is a possible D gene (5 bases). Germline V CDR1 and CDR2: SGHTA, FQGTGA. Trimming left V 0 bases short and J 5 bases short, with 11 bases between. This CDR3 spans 14 amino acids. CDR3 region: CASSLTFTGNEQYF. The CDR3 coding sequence is TGTGCCAGCAGCTTAACGTTTACGGGAAACGAGCAGTACTTC.

J is TRBJ2-3 and V is TRBV5-6; 12 positions agree with TRBD2. With V trimmed by 5 bases and J by 3 bases, 13 bases remained unmatched. Germline CDR1 and CDR2: SGHDT and YYEEEE. The CDR3 sequence is 18 residues long. CDR3: CASSSKALAGGRTDTQYF. DNA of the CDR3: TGTGCCAGCAGTTCCAAAGCCCTAGCGGGGGGGCGTACAGATACGCAGTATTTT.

In this sample, this clone turned up once. This chain joins TRBV4-2 and TRBJ2-5; TRBD1 might be the D (5 bases). This CDR3 is 18 amino acids long. The V gene lost 0 bases and the J gene lost 1 base, with 18 bases spanning the gap. Germline V gene sequence: CDR1 LGHNA, CDR2 YNFKEQ. The CDR3 region is CASSQEVSLDRIQETQYF. In nucleotides, the CDR3 is TGTGCCAGCAGCCAAGAAGTTTCTTTAGACAGAATCCAAGAGACCCAGTACTTC.

The chain is built from TRBV13 and TRBJ2-7, with D hard to call. V dropped 0 bases and J dropped 3 bases, with 18 bases sitting between them. Looked up from germline, CDR1 is PRHDT and CDR2 is FYEKMQ (reference sequence). This CDR3 spans 17 amino acids. Here the CDR3 reads CASSLGVEFTVNYEQYF. The DNA for the CDR3 is TGTGCCAGCAGCTTAGGGGTGGAGTTTACTGTCAACTACGAGCAGTACTTC.

This rearrangement joins TRBV6-5 to TRBJ1-1; 7 bases match TRBD1. Germline loops: CDR1 MNHEY, CDR2 SVGAGI. This CDR3 has 14 residues. With V trimmed by 4 bases and J by 4 bases, 6 bases remained unmatched. CDR3 DNA sequence: TGTGCCAGCAGTTTACAGCCAGGGGGCACTGAAGCTTTCTTT. Amino acid sequence: CASSLQPGGTEAFF.

V and J are TRBV7-9 and TRBJ2-4; 7 bases are a match to TRBD1. CDR1 is SEHNR, CDR2 FQNEAQ, per germline (reference sequence). Losses at the gene ends were 3 bases for V and 0 bases for J; bases not matched to a gene: 11. The CDR3 spans 18 residues. The CDR3 here is CASSFGTALLGAKNIQYF. The CDR3 nucleotides read TGTGCCAGCAGCTTTGGGACAGCCCTACTGGGAGCCAAAAACATTCAGTACTTC.

This chain connects TRBV28 to TRBJ2-7; 9 bases fit TRBD2. From germline, CDR1 is MDHEN and CDR2 SYDVKM. Trimming cost V 6 bases and J 3 bases; bases outside gene matches: 12. CDR3 length: 16 amino acids. The CDR3 loop is CASRGPGLAPSYEQYF. In nucleotides, the CDR3 is TGTGCCAGCAGGGGGCCGGGACTAGCCCCTAGCTACGAGCAGTACTTC.

This clone came up once. The chain employs TRBV28 and TRBJ2-2, with D possibly TRBD1 on 5 matching bases. V dropped 5 bases and J dropped 5 bases, with 18 bases sitting between them. Germline values: CDR1 MDHEN, CDR2 SYDVKM. The CDR3 extends over 16 amino acids. CDR3 sequence (DNA): TGTGCCAGCAGTCCCGTAACAGGCGTCGCAACCGGGGAGCTGTTTTTT. This sequence encodes CASSPVTGVATGELFF.

The chain links TRBV6-5 to TRBJ2-2; D might be TRBD2 (6 bases). The CDR3 contains 16 residues. Germline V gene lookup returns CDR1 MNHEY and CDR2 SVGAGI. V was trimmed by 1 base and J by 4 bases, leaving 13 bases between them. The CDR3 region is CASSYWGEVSTGELFF. The CDR3 nucleotides read TGTGCCAGCAGTTACTGGGGGGAAGTAAGCACCGGGGAGCTGTTTTTT.

This sequence joins TRBV9 and TRBJ1-6, with TRBD1 identical over 8 bases. Per the germline V gene, CDR1 is SGDLS and CDR2 is YYNGEE. V lost 0 bases to trimming and J lost 8 bases; unmatched junction nucleotides: 1. The CDR3 totals 14 residues. The CDR3 nucleotides read TGTGCCAGCAGCGTAGCAGGGGGCGATTCACCCCTCCACTTT. It is translated as CASSVAGGDSPLHF.

The DNA for the CDR3 is TGTGCCAGCAGTCCCTTACGGGAGACGGGCAATGAGCAGTTCTTC. Its translation is CASSPLRETGNEQFF. This chain connects TRBV27 to TRBJ2-1, with TRBD2 as a possible D gene (6 bases). Germline-derived CDR1 and CDR2 are MNHEY and SMNVEV (reference sequence). This CDR3 comprises 15 residues. V shed 5 bases and J shed 6 bases, with 17 bases lying between them.

This chain connects TRBV7-9 to TRBJ2-1; tentative D call: TRBD2 (6 bases). V lost 4 bases, J lost 10 bases, and 20 bases lay in between. Germline values: CDR1 SEHNR, CDR2 FQNEAQ (reference sequence). The CDR3 spans 15 residues. The CDR3 region has the DNA TGTGCCAGCAGCTCCCGGGACCTGAGGGCGGGGGAGCAGTTCTTC. Translated, it gives CASSSRDLRAGEQFF. Together with reference TRBV7-9 and TRBJ2-1, the CDR3 gives the full variable domain: DTGVSQNPRHKITKRGQNVTFRCDPISEHNRLYWYRQTLGQGPEFLTYFQNEAQLEKSRLLSDRFSAERPKGSFSTLEIQRTEQGDSAMYLCASSSRDLRAGEQFFGPGTRLTVL.

This clone has only a few counts. The chain is built from TRBV19 and TRBJ1-4; 8 bases line up with TRBD1. The CDR3 is 15 residues long. Germline values: CDR1 LNHDA, CDR2 SQIVND (reference sequence). The J segment lost 6 bases and the V segment lost 5 bases, leaving 8 bases of the junction unmatched. The CDR3 loop is CASSPRTGWDEKLFF. The CDR3 DNA sequence: TGTGCCAGTAGTCCCCGGACAGGGTGGGATGAAAAACTGTTTTTT. The full variable domain, rest sourced from reference TRBV19 and TRBJ1-4, is DGGITQSPKYLFRKEGQNVTLSCEQNLNHDAMYWYRQDPGQGLRLIYYSQIVNDFQKGDIAEGYSVSREKKESFPLTVTSAQKNPTAFYLCASSPRTGWDEKLFFGSGTQLSVL.

The chain couples TRBV11-1 to TRBJ1-6; 10 positions agree with TRBD1. Germline loops: CDR1 SGHAT, CDR2 FQDESV (reference sequence). CDR3 length: 16 residues. V was clipped by 6 bases and J by 9 bases; unmatched bases: 11. The CDR3 DNA follows: TGTGCCAGCAGACCAGATGAGACAGGGGGCTTTTCACCCCTCCACTTT. Its protein is CASRPDETGGFSPLHF.

CDR3 protein: CASSGDRGDNSPLHF. DNA of the CDR3: TGCGCCAGCAGCGGGGACAGGGGGGATAATTCACCCCTCCACTTT. The gene calls are TRBV5-1 and TRBJ1-6; the match to TRBD1 covers 11 bases. Trimming removed 4 bases from V and 5 bases from J; junction bases left unmatched: 2. This CDR3 contains 15 residues. CDR1 and CDR2 (germline): SGHRS, YFSETQ.

In regard to this clone: Since no conserved phenylalanine or tryptophan closes the CDR3, a read error is the likely cause. The V and J genes are TRBV18 and TRBJ2-7, with 8 bases matching TRBD2. The CDR3 spans 15 residues. Trimming took 3 bases from V and 2 from J; bases not matched to a gene: 6. Germline V CDR1 and CDR2: KGHSH, LQKENI. CDR3 amino acids: CASSPEAGATYEQYL. The CDR3 DNA reads TGTGCCAGCTCACCCGAAGCGGGAGCAACCTACGAGCAGTACCTC.